This is a list of T cell receptor beta chains from one sample in a study of blood T cell repertoires in COVID-19. Libraries were prepared by immunoSEQ multiplex PCR; TCRdb keeps only in-frame clonotypes and omits some of them. The data contain about 56,000 clones, over 55% of them singletons. Sequencing was performed on peripheral blood. Receptors originate from a woman aged 70 to 79 with COVID-19, enrolled during active disease. Each CDR3 is given with its conserved first and last residue. The D gene is left open where the match is weak. Clone size is not always given. Where it is, it says once, few, many or a class for expanded clones.

j_gene: TRBJ1-1; d_gene: .; len: 15; abundance: .; v_gene: TRBV5-8; CDR3aa: CASSLRHGGYTEAFF; CDR3nt: TGTGCCAGCAGCTTGAGGCACGGGGGTTACACTGAAGCTTTCTTT
j_gene: TRBJ1-5; d_gene: TRBD1; len: 15; abundance: few; v_gene: TRBV18; CDR3aa: CASSPLGQGLQPQHF; CDR3nt: TGTGCCAGCTCACCCCTAGGACAGGGCCTACAGCCCCAGCATTTT
j_gene: TRBJ2-2; d_gene: TRBD2; len: 15; abundance: .; v_gene: TRBV7-3; CDR3aa: CASSPGTMNTGELFF; CDR3nt: TGTGCCAGCAGCCCCGGGACTATGAACACCGGGGAGCTGTTTTTT
j_gene: TRBJ1-1; d_gene: TRBD1; len: 15; abundance: .; v_gene: TRBV28; CDR3aa: CASSPGTGLNTEAFF; CDR3nt: TGTGCCAGCAGTCCCGGGACAGGCTTGAACACTGAAGCTTTCTTT
j_gene: TRBJ2-1; d_gene: .; len: 14; abundance: .; v_gene: TRBV6-5; CDR3aa: CASRQTGTYNEQFF; CDR3nt: TGTGCCAGCAGACAGACCGGGACATACAATGAGCAGTTCTTC
j_gene: TRBJ1-2; d_gene: TRBD1; len: 14; abundance: few; v_gene: TRBV6-5; CDR3aa: CASTLSGQIYGYTF; CDR3nt: TGTGCCAGCACCCTATCGGGACAGATCTATGGCTACACCTTC
j_gene: TRBJ2-7; d_gene: .; len: 14; abundance: .; v_gene: TRBV28; CDR3aa: CASSKRDWPYEQYF; CDR3nt: TGTGCCAGCAGTAAACGGGACTGGCCCTACGAGCAGTACTTC
j_gene: TRBJ2-5; d_gene: TRBD2; len: 15; abundance: .; v_gene: TRBV7-2; CDR3aa: CASSLMGLAGETQYF; CDR3nt: TGTGCCAGCAGCCTCATGGGACTAGCGGGGGAGACCCAGTACTTC
j_gene: TRBJ2-1; d_gene: TRBD1; len: 15; abundance: few; v_gene: TRBV4-3; CDR3aa: CASSQGTGGGNEQFF; CDR3nt: TGCGCCAGCAGCCAAGGGACAGGGGGCGGGAATGAGCAGTTCTTC
j_gene: TRBJ2-5; d_gene: .; len: 14; abundance: .; v_gene: TRBV4-3; CDR3aa: CASSQDFLEETQYF; CDR3nt: TGCGCCAGCAGCCAAGATTTCCTTGAAGAGACCCAGTACTTC
j_gene: TRBJ1-2; d_gene: .; len: 13; abundance: .; v_gene: TRBV6-2/TRBV6-3; CDR3aa: CASSLGQISGYTF; CDR3nt: TGTGCCAGCAGCCTCGGACAGATCAGTGGCTACACCTTC
j_gene: TRBJ1-2; d_gene: TRBD1; len: 17; abundance: .; v_gene: TRBV18; CDR3aa: CASSQTTGTGVNYGYTF; CDR3nt: TGTGCCAGCTCGCAAACAACCGGGACAGGGGTCAACTATGGCTACACCTTC
j_gene: TRBJ2-6; d_gene: TRBD1; len: 19; abundance: .; v_gene: TRBV6-2/TRBV6-3; CDR3aa: CASSYSRQGDSSGANVLTF; CDR3nt: TGTGCCAGCAGTTACTCCCGACAGGGGGATAGCTCTGGGGCCAACGTCCTGACTTTC
j_gene: TRBJ1-2; d_gene: .; len: 13; abundance: .; v_gene: TRBV5-6; CDR3aa: CASSLGPGTGYTF; CDR3nt: TGTGCCAGCAGCTTGGGACCAGGCACTGGCTACACCTTC
j_gene: TRBJ1-1; d_gene: .; len: 11; abundance: .; v_gene: TRBV20-1; CDR3aa: CSARGSTEAFF; CDR3nt: TGCAGTGCTAGAGGGAGCACTGAAGCTTTCTTT
j_gene: TRBJ2-3; d_gene: .; len: 13; abundance: once; v_gene: TRBV12-3/TRBV12-4; CDR3aa: CASRLQGADTQYF; CDR3nt: TGTGCCAGCAGGTTACAGGGTGCAGATACGCAGTATTTT
j_gene: TRBJ2-1; d_gene: TRBD2; len: 18; abundance: few; v_gene: TRBV5-1; CDR3aa: CASSLVSRAGDSYNEQFF; CDR3nt: TGCGCCAGCAGCTTAGTTTCTCGAGCGGGGGACTCCTACAATGAGCAGTTCTTC
j_gene: TRBJ2-5; d_gene: TRBD1; len: 14; abundance: many; v_gene: TRBV19; CDR3aa: CASRGQGGSQTQYF; CDR3nt: TGTGCCAGCCGGGGACAGGGCGGGAGCCAGACCCAGTACTTC
j_gene: TRBJ1-1; d_gene: TRBD1; len: 12; abundance: few; v_gene: TRBV6-2/TRBV6-3; CDR3aa: CASSYWDSEAFF; CDR3nt: TGTGCCAGCAGTTACTGGGACAGTGAAGCTTTCTTT
j_gene: TRBJ1-1; d_gene: .; len: 13; abundance: .; v_gene: TRBV18; CDR3aa: CASSLYRTTEAFF; CDR3nt: TGTGCCAGCTCACTCTACAGGACCACTGAAGCTTTCTTT
j_gene: TRBJ1-1; d_gene: .; len: 14; abundance: .; v_gene: TRBV4-3; CDR3aa: CASSQGLGAEQAFF; CDR3nt: TGCGCCAGCAGCCAAGGGCTGGGGGCGGAGCAGGCTTTCTTT
j_gene: TRBJ1-2; d_gene: TRBD1; len: 14; abundance: .; v_gene: TRBV19; CDR3aa: CASSREDRPYGYTF; CDR3nt: TGTGCCAGTAGTAGAGAGGACAGGCCCTATGGCTACACCTTC
j_gene: TRBJ2-1; d_gene: .; len: 15; abundance: few; v_gene: TRBV5-1; CDR3aa: CASSLYAGFYNEQFF; CDR3nt: TGCGCCAGCAGCTTGTATGCAGGATTTTACAATGAGCAGTTCTTC
j_gene: TRBJ1-2; d_gene: .; len: 14; abundance: once; v_gene: TRBV12-5; CDR3aa: CASGSSLENYGYTF; CDR3nt: TGTGCTAGTGGTTCCAGCCTGGAGAACTATGGCTACACCTTC
j_gene: TRBJ2-1; d_gene: .; len: 16; abundance: .; v_gene: TRBV28; CDR3aa: CASSPGGQGSYNEQFF; CDR3nt: TGTGCCAGCTCCCCGGGGGGCCAGGGCTCCTACAATGAGCAGTTCTTC
j_gene: TRBJ2-1; d_gene: TRBD2; len: 15; abundance: .; v_gene: TRBV11-3; CDR3aa: CASSLSGLVSNEQFF; CDR3nt: TGTGCCAGCAGCTTATCCGGACTAGTCTCCAATGAGCAGTTCTTC
j_gene: TRBJ2-5; d_gene: TRBD1; len: 13; abundance: few; v_gene: TRBV27; CDR3aa: CASSGQGAETQYF; CDR3nt: TGTGCCAGCAGTGGCCAGGGGGCAGAGACCCAGTACTTC
j_gene: TRBJ2-3; d_gene: .; len: 15; abundance: .; v_gene: TRBV5-5; CDR3aa: CASSLGQGGTDTQYF; CDR3nt: TGTGCCAGCAGCTTGGGGCAGGGGGGAACAGATACGCAGTATTTT
j_gene: TRBJ2-1; d_gene: .; len: 17; abundance: .; v_gene: TRBV7-6; CDR3aa: CASSLETGGLIYNEQFF; CDR3nt: TGTGCCAGCAGCTTAGAAACCGGCGGACTAATCTACAATGAGCAGTTCTTC
j_gene: TRBJ2-5; d_gene: TRBD2; len: 15; abundance: .; v_gene: TRBV7-2; CDR3aa: CASSLRREMRETQYF; CDR3nt: TGTGCCAGCAGCCTCCGGCGGGAGATGCGAGAGACCCAGTACTTC
j_gene: TRBJ2-1; d_gene: .; len: 14; abundance: .; v_gene: TRBV27; CDR3aa: CASSSRGSYNEQFF; CDR3nt: TGTGCCAGCAGTTCTCGGGGCTCCTACAATGAGCAGTTCTTC
j_gene: TRBJ2-7; d_gene: TRBD2; len: 17; abundance: .; v_gene: TRBV6-2/TRBV6-3; CDR3aa: CASSSQLAAASNYEQYF; CDR3nt: TGTGCCAGCAGTTCGCAGCTAGCGGCAGCTTCGAACTACGAGCAGTACTTC
j_gene: TRBJ2-2; d_gene: .; len: 15; abundance: .; v_gene: TRBV10-3; CDR3aa: CAISDLGGNTGELFF; CDR3nt: TGTGCCATCAGTGATTTGGGGGGAAACACCGGGGAGCTGTTTTTT
j_gene: TRBJ2-1; d_gene: .; len: 14; abundance: .; v_gene: TRBV6-2/TRBV6-3; CDR3aa: CASSYSTGYPRQFF; CDR3nt: TGTGCCAGCAGTTACTCGACAGGTTACCCCCGGCAGTTCTTC
j_gene: TRBJ1-1; d_gene: .; len: 13; abundance: .; v_gene: TRBV11-3; CDR3aa: CASSLERGTEAFF; CDR3nt: TGTGCCAGCAGCTTAGAGAGAGGGACTGAAGCTTTCTTT
j_gene: TRBJ1-1; d_gene: TRBD1; len: 16; abundance: .; v_gene: TRBV9; CDR3aa: CASSPRQGSMNTEAFF; CDR3nt: TGTGCCAGCAGCCCGCGACAGGGATCCATGAACACTGAAGCTTTCTTT
j_gene: TRBJ1-1; d_gene: TRBD1; len: 18; abundance: .; v_gene: TRBV11-1; CDR3aa: CASSLAWDRPTGNTEAFF; CDR3nt: TGTGCCAGCAGCTTAGCCTGGGACAGGCCAACGGGGAACACTGAAGCTTTCTTT
j_gene: TRBJ2-5; d_gene: .; len: 14; abundance: .; v_gene: TRBV19; CDR3aa: CASSIPGEAATQYF; CDR3nt: TGTGCCAGTAGTATCCCCGGGGAAGCGGCGACCCAGTACTTC
j_gene: TRBJ2-2; d_gene: TRBD1; len: 16; abundance: few; v_gene: TRBV7-9; CDR3aa: CASSDNRDRDTGELFF; CDR3nt: TGTGCCAGCAGCGACAACCGGGACAGGGACACCGGGGAGCTGTTTTTT
j_gene: TRBJ2-5; d_gene: .; len: 13; abundance: .; v_gene: TRBV6-5; CDR3aa: CASSYGEQETQYF; CDR3nt: TGTGCCAGCAGTTACGGGGAGCAAGAGACCCAGTACTTC
j_gene: TRBJ2-5; d_gene: TRBD2; len: 17; abundance: .; v_gene: TRBV25-1; CDR3aa: CASSEGVLAGVRETQYF; CDR3nt: TGTGCCAGCAGTGAGGGGGTGCTAGCGGGAGTCAGAGAGACCCAGTACTTC
j_gene: TRBJ2-7; d_gene: TRBD2; len: 15; abundance: .; v_gene: TRBV4-1; CDR3aa: CASSQEAGGPYEQYF; CDR3nt: TGCGCCAGCAGCCAAGAAGCGGGGGGGCCTTACGAGCAGTACTTC
j_gene: TRBJ2-5; d_gene: TRBD2; len: 18; abundance: .; v_gene: TRBV11-2; CDR3aa: CASSLGVGSGRGGETQYF; CDR3nt: TGTGCCAGCAGCTTAGGGGTTGGTAGCGGGAGAGGGGGAGAGACCCAGTACTTC
j_gene: TRBJ1-2; d_gene: .; len: 14; abundance: .; v_gene: TRBV5-4; CDR3aa: CASSPGRVAYGYTF; CDR3nt: TGTGCCAGCAGCCCGGGCAGGGTGGCCTATGGCTACACCTTC
j_gene: TRBJ2-5; d_gene: TRBD2; len: 13; abundance: .; v_gene: TRBV7-3; CDR3aa: CASSRGLGETQYF; CDR3nt: TGTGCCAGCAGCCGCGGACTAGGAGAGACCCAGTACTTC
j_gene: TRBJ2-3; d_gene: TRBD2; len: 16; abundance: .; v_gene: TRBV19; CDR3aa: CASSMQPSGSTDTQYF; CDR3nt: TGTGCCAGTAGTATGCAGCCTAGCGGGAGTACAGATACGCAGTATTTT
j_gene: TRBJ1-1; d_gene: .; len: 14; abundance: .; v_gene: TRBV6-5; CDR3aa: CASSPQGHATEAFF; CDR3nt: TGTGCCAGCAGCCCCCAGGGGCACGCCACTGAAGCTTTCTTT
j_gene: TRBJ1-1; d_gene: TRBD1; len: 14; abundance: .; v_gene: TRBV19; CDR3aa: CASTTGQGAAEAFF; CDR3nt: TGTGCCAGTACCACGGGACAGGGGGCCGCTGAAGCTTTCTTT
j_gene: TRBJ2-1; d_gene: TRBD1; len: 13; abundance: once; v_gene: TRBV29-1; CDR3aa: CSVDKTGTNEQFF; CDR3nt: TGCAGCGTTGACAAGACAGGGACCAATGAGCAGTTCTTC
j_gene: TRBJ1-1; d_gene: .; len: 15; abundance: .; v_gene: TRBV6-2/TRBV6-3; CDR3aa: CASSDRDRMNTEAFF; CDR3nt: TGTGCCAGCAGTGACCGAGACAGGATGAACACTGAAGCTTTCTTT
j_gene: TRBJ2-1; d_gene: TRBD1; len: 17; abundance: few; v_gene: TRBV24-1; CDR3aa: CATSDPSTGSSYNEQFF; CDR3nt: TGTGCCACCAGTGATCCTTCGACAGGGAGCTCCTACAATGAGCAGTTCTTC
j_gene: TRBJ2-1; d_gene: TRBD2; len: 17; abundance: .; v_gene: TRBV6-1; CDR3aa: CASSGGGTVLIGDEQFF; CDR3nt: TGTGCCAGCAGTGGGGGAGGGACTGTACTGATTGGGGATGAGCAGTTCTTC
j_gene: TRBJ2-2; d_gene: TRBD1; len: 16; abundance: .; v_gene: TRBV9; CDR3aa: CASSPRDSAKTGELFF; CDR3nt: TGTGCCAGCAGCCCCCGGGACAGCGCAAAGACCGGGGAGCTGTTTTTT
j_gene: TRBJ2-5; d_gene: .; len: 12; abundance: .; v_gene: TRBV6-1; CDR3aa: CASSETAETQYF; CDR3nt: TGTGCCAGCAGTGAAACCGCGGAGACCCAGTACTTC
j_gene: TRBJ2-1; d_gene: TRBD2; len: 15; abundance: .; v_gene: TRBV2; CDR3aa: CASSVAGGSVDEQFF; CDR3nt: TGTGCCAGCAGTGTGGCGGGGGGGTCGGTCGATGAGCAGTTCTTC
j_gene: TRBJ1-2; d_gene: TRBD1; len: 15; abundance: .; v_gene: TRBV3-1/TRBV3-2; CDR3aa: CASSQAGTGSNGYTF; CDR3nt: TGTGCCAGCAGCCAAGCCGGGACAGGGAGTAATGGCTACACCTTC
j_gene: TRBJ2-5; d_gene: .; len: 14; abundance: .; v_gene: TRBV14; CDR3aa: CASSPESSQETQYF; CDR3nt: TGTGCCAGCAGCCCCGAGAGTTCCCAAGAGACCCAGTACTTC
j_gene: TRBJ1-1; d_gene: TRBD1; len: 15; abundance: .; v_gene: TRBV5-1; CDR3aa: CASSPRQGANTEAFF; CDR3nt: TGCGCCAGCAGCCCTAGACAGGGGGCGAACACTGAAGCTTTCTTT
j_gene: TRBJ1-3; d_gene: .; len: 13; abundance: .; v_gene: TRBV7-2; CDR3aa: CASRRSSGNTIYF; CDR3nt: TGTGCCAGCAGACGGTCCTCTGGAAACACCATATATTTT
j_gene: TRBJ2-5; d_gene: TRBD2; len: 15; abundance: .; v_gene: TRBV5-8; CDR3aa: CASSGGLAGQETQYF; CDR3nt: TGTGCCAGCAGCGGGGGACTAGCGGGACAAGAGACCCAGTACTTC